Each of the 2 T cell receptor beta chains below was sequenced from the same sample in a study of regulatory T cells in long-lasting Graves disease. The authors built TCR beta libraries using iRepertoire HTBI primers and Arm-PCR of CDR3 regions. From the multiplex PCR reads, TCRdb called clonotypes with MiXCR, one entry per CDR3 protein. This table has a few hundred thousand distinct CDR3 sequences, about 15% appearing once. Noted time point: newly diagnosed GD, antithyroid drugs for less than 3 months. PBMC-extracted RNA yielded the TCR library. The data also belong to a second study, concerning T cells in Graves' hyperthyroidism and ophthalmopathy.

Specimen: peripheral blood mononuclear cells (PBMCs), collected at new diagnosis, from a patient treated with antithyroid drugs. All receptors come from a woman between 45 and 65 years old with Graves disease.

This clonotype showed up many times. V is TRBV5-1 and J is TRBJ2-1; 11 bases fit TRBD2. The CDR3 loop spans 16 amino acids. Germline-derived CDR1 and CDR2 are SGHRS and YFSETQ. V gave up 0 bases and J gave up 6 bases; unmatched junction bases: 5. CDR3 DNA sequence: TGCGCCAGCAGCTTGGCACTAGCGGGAGTCTCCAATGAGCAGTTCTTC. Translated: CASSLALAGVSNEQFF.

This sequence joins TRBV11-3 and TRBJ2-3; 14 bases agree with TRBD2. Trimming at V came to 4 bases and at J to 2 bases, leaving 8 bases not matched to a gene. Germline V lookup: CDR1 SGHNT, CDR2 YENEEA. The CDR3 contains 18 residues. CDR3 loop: CASSSTGTSGSPTDTQYF. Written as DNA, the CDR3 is TGTGCCAGCAGCTCTACCGGGACTAGCGGGAGCCCCACAGATACGCAGTATTTT.